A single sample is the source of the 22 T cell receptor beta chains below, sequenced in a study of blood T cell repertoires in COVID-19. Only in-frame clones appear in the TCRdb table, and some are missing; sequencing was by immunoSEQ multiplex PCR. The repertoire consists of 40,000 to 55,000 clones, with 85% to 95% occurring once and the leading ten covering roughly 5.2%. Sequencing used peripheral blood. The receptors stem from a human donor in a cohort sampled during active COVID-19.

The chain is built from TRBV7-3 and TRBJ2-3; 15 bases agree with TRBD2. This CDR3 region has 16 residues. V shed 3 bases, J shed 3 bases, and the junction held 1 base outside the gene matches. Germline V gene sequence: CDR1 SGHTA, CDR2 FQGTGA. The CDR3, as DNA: TGTGCCAGCAGCTTCGGGACTAGCGGGGGGACAGATACGCAGTATTTT. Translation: CASSFGTSGGTDTQYF. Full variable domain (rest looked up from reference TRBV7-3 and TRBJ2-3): GAGVSQTPSNKVTEKGKYVELRCDPISGHTALYWYRQSLGQGPEFLIYFQGTGAADDSGLPNDRFFAVRPEGSVSTLKIQRTERGDSAVYLCASSFGTSGGTDTQYFGPGTRLTVL.

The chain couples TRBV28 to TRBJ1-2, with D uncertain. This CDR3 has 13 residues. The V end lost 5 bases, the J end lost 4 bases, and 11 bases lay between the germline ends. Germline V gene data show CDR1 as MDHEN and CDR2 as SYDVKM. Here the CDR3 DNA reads TGTGCCAGCAGTGCCGGGTCGTCCTATGGCTACACCTTC. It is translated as CASSAGSSYGYTF.

CDR3 DNA sequence: TGTGCCAGCAGCTTCGGACTAGCGGGTGCCGGGGAGCTGTTTTTT. This codes for CASSFGLAGAGELFF. The chain links TRBV9 to TRBJ2-2; TRBD2 agrees at 11 bases. J was trimmed by 6 bases and V by 4 bases; bases with no gene match: 5. Germline V gives CDR1 SGDLS, CDR2 YYNGEE. The CDR3 sequence is 15 residues long.

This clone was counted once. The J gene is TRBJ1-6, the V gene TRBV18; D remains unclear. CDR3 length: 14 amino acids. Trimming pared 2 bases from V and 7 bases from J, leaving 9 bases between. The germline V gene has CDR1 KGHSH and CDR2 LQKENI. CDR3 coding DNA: TGTGCCAGCTCACCAGCAGGCTCCAATTCACCCCTCCACTTT. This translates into CASSPAGSNSPLHF.

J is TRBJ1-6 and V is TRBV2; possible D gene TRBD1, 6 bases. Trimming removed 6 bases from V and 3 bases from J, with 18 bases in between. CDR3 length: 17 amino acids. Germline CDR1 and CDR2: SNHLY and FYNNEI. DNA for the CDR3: TGTGCCAGCAGAAGTACCTTGTTGGACAGCTATAATTCACCCCTCCACTTT. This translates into CASRSTLLDSYNSPLHF.

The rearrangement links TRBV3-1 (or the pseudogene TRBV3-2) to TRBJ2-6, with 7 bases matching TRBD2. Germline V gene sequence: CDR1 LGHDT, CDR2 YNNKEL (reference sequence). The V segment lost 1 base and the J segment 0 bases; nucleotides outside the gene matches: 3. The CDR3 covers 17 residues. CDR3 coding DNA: TGTGCCAGCAGCCAAGGGGGAGGGACCTCTGGGGCCAACGTCCTGACTTTC. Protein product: CASSQGGGTSGANVLTF.

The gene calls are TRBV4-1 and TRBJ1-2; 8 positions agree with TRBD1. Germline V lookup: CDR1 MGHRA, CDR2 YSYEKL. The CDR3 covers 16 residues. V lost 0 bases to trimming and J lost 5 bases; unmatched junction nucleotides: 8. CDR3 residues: CASSQETGTGRYGYTF. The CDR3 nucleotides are TGCGCCAGCAGCCAAGAAACCGGGACAGGACGGTATGGCTACACCTTC.

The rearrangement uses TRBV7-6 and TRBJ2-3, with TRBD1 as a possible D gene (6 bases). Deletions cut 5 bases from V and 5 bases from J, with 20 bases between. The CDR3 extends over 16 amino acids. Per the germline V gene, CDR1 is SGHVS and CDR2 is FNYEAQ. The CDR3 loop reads CASSVLSRGMRDTQYF. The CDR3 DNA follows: TGTGCCAGCAGCGTGCTAAGTAGGGGGATGAGAGATACGCAGTATTTT.

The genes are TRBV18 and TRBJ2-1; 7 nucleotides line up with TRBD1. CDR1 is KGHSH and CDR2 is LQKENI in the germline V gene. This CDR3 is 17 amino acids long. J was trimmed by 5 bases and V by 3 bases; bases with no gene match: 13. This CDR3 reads CASSPTTFTGADNEQFF. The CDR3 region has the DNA TGTGCCAGCTCACCGACGACCTTCACAGGGGCAGACAATGAGCAGTTCTTC.

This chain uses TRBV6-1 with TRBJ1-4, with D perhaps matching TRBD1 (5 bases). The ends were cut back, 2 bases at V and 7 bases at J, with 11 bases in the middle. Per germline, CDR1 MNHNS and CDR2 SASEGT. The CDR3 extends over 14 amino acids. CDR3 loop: CASSEQGLREKLFF. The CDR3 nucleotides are TGTGCCAGCAGTGAACAGGGCCTTCGTGAAAAACTGTTTTTT.

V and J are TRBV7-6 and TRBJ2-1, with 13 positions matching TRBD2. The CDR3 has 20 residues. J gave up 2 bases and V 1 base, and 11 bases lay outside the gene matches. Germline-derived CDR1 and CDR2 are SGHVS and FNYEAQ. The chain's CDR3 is CASSLEPGLAGAAAYNEQFF. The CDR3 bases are TGTGCCAGCAGCTTAGAACCCGGACTAGCGGGAGCGGCGGCCTACAATGAGCAGTTCTTC.

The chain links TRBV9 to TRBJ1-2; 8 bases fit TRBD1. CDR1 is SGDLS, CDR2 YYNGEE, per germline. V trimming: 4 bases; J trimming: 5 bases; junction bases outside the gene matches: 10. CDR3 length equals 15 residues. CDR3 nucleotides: TGTGCCAGCAGCTTCTCAGGGGGCGCGGGGTATGGCTACACCTTC. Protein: CASSFSGGAGYGYTF.

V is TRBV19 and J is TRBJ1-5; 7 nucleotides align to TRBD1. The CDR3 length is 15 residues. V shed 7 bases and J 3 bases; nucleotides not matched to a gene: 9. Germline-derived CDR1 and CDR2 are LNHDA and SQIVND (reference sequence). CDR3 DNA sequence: TGTGCCAGTACCCGGCGGGACAGCCACAATCAGCCCCAGCATTTT. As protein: CASTRRDSHNQPQHF.

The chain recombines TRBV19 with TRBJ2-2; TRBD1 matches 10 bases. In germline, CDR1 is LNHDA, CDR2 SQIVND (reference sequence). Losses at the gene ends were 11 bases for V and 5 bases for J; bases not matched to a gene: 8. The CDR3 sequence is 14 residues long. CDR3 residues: CALRDRGGTGELFF. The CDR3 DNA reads TGTGCCTTACGGGACAGGGGAGGAACCGGGGAGCTGTTTTTT.

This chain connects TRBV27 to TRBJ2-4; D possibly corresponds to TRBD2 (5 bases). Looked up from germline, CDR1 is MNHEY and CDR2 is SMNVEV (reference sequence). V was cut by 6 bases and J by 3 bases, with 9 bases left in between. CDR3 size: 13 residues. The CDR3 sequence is CASSLGVKNIQYF. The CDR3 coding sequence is TGTGCCAGCAGCCTCGGGGTCAAAAACATTCAGTACTTC.

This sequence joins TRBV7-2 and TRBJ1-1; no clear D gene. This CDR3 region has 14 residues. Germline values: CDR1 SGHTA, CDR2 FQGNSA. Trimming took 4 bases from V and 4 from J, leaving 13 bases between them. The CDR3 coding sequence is TGTGCCAGCAGCTATTTCTCGGGAGTCACTGAAGCTTTCTTT. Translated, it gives CASSYFSGVTEAFF.

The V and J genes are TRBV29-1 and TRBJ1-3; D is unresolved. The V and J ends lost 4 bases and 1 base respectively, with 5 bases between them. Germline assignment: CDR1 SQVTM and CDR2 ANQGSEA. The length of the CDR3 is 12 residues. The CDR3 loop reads CSVGTSGNTIYF. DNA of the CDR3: TGCAGCGTTGGGACTTCTGGAAACACCATATATTTT.

The CDR3 loop is CASSTGLGEEQYF. The CDR3 DNA sequence: TGTGCCAGCAGCACGGGACTTGGTGAGGAGCAGTACTTC. The chain links TRBV5-6 to TRBJ2-7; perhaps TRBD2 as D (6 bases). The V end lost 4 bases, the J end lost 7 bases, and 15 bases lay between the germline ends. Germline V gives CDR1 SGHDT, CDR2 YYEEEE. This CDR3 is 13 amino acids long.

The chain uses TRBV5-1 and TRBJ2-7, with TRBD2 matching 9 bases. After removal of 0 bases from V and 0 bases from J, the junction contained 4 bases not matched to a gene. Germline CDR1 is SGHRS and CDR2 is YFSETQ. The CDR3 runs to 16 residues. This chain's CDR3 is CASSLATSGFSYEQYF. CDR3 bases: TGCGCCAGCAGCTTGGCGACTAGCGGCTTCTCCTACGAGCAGTACTTC.

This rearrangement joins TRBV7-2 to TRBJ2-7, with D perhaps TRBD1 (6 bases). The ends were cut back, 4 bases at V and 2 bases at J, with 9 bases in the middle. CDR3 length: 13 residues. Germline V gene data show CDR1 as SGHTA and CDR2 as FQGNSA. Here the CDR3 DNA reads TGTGCCAGCAGCTGGGGACAAACCTACGAGCAGTACTTC. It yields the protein CASSWGQTYEQYF.

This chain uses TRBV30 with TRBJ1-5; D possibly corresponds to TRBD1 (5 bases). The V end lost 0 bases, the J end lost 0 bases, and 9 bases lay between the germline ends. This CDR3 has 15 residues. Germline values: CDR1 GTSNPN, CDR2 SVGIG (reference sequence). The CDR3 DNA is TGTGCCTGGAGTGTAGGAGGGACTAGCAATCAGCCCCAGCATTTT. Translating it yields CAWSVGGTSNQPQHF.

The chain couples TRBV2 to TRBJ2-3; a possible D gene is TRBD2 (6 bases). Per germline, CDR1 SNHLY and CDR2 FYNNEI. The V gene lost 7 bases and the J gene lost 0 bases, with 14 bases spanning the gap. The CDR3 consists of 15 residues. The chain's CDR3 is CASTGWLASTDTQYF. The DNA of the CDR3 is TGTGCCAGCACCGGTTGGCTAGCGAGCACAGATACGCAGTATTTT. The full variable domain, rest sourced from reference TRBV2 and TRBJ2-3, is EPEVTQTPSHQVTQMGQEVILRCVPISNHLYFYWYRQILGQKVEFLVSFYNNEISEKSEIFDDQFSVERPDGSNFTLKIRSTKLEDSAMYFCASTGWLASTDTQYFGPGTRLTVL.